This T cell receptor beta chain was recorded in a study of blood T cell repertoires in COVID-19. Some clones are missing from TCRdb's copy, which holds only in-frame ones; the method was immunoSEQ multiplex PCR. The data contain 70,000 to 100,000 clones, approximately 80% of them singletons. The V end lost 5 bases, the J end lost 4 bases, and 6 bases lay between the germline ends. The CDR3 runs 11 residues. Germline V gene lookup returns CDR1 GTSNPN and CDR2 SVGIG (reference sequence). This sequence originates from a woman older than 75 with acute or convalescent COVID-19. This rearrangement joins TRBV30 to TRBJ2-1; TRBD2 might be the D (6 bases). The specimen sequenced was peripheral blood. The CDR3 sequence: CAWGRYNEQFF. The DNA of the CDR3 is TGTGCCTGGGGGAGGTACAATGAGCAGTTCTTC. Using reference TRBV30 and TRBJ2-1 for the parts outside the CDR3, the full variable domain is SQTIHQWPATLVQPVGSPLSLECTVEGTSNPNLYWYRQAAGRGLQLLFYSVGIGQISSEVPQNLSASRPQDRQFILSSKKLLLSDSGFYLCAWGRYNEQFFGPGTRLTVL.